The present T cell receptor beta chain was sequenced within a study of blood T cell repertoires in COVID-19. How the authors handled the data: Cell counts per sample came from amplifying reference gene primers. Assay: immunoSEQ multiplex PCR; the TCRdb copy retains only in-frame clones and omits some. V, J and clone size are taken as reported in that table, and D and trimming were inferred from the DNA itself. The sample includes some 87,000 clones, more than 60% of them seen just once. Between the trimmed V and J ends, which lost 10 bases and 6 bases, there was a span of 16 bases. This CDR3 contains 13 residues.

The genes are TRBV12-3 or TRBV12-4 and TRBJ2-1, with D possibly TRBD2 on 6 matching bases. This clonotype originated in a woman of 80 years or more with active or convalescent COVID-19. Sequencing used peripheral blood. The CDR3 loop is CATLPLASNEQFF. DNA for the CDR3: TGTGCCACCCTACCCCTAGCGAGCAATGAGCAGTTCTTC.